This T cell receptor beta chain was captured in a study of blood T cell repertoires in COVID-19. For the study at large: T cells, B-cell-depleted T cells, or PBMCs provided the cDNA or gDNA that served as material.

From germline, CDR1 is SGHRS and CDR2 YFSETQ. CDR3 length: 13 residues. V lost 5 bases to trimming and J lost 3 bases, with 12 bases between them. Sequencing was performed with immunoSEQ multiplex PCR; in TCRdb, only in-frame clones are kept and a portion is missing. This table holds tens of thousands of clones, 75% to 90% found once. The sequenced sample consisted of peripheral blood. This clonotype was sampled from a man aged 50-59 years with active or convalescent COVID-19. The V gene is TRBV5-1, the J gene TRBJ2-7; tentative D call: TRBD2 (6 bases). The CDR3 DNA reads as TGCGCCAGCAGGAGCGCGGGAAGCTACGAGCAGTACTTC. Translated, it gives CASRSAGSYEQYF.